In its sample, the clone carrying this TCR beta chain was seen a few times. Its matching antigen is unknown. This sample was included in a study of regulatory T cells in long-lasting Graves disease. Broader study findings: The sample size was small, and this may have reduced accuracy.

The time point here: newly diagnosed GD, antithyroid drugs for less than 3 months. Extracted PBMC RNA gave rise to the TCR library. Patients hailed from an endocrinology department in Xi'an, China. The germline V gene has CDR1 MNHEY and CDR2 SVGEGT. The V segment lost 7 bases and the J segment 8 bases; nucleotides outside the gene matches: 11. This CDR3 has 14 amino acids. Library construction for TCR beta used iRepertoire HTBI primers and Arm-PCR of CDR3 regions. TCRdb itself ran the multiplex PCR reads through MiXCR, one entry per CDR3 protein. The sample consists of around 330,000 distinct CDR3 sequences, about 18% of them appearing once.

The sequencing used peripheral blood mononuclear cells (PBMCs), collected at new diagnosis, from a patient treated with antithyroid drugs. The TCR sequence derives from a female donor with Graves disease. The chain carries TRBV6-2 or TRBV6-3 and TRBJ1-2, with TRBD1 matching over 9 bases. CDR3 DNA sequence: TGTGCCAGCAACAAGGACAGGGGAGCATGGGGCTACACCTTC. Translating gives CASNKDRGAWGYTF.